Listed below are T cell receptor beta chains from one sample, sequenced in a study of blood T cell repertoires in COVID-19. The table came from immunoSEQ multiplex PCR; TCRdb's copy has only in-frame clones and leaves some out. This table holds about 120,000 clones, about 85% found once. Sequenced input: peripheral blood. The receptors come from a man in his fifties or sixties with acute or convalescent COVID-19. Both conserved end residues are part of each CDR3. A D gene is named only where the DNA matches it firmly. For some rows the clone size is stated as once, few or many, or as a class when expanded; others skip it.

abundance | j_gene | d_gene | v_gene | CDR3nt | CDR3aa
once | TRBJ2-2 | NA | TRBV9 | TGTGCCAGCAGCGTAGAGGAGGCCGGGGAGCTGTTTTTT | CASSVEEAGELFF
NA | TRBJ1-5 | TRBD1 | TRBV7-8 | TGTGCCAGCAGGGGACAGGGGGCTCAGCCCCAGCATTTT | CASRGQGAQPQHF
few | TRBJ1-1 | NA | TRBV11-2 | TGTGCCAGCAGCTTAGGGAGCGGACCCACTGAAGCTTTCTTT | CASSLGSGPTEAFF
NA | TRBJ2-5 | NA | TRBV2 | TGTGCCAGCAGTCGCATGGGAGTAGATCAAGAGACCCAGTACTTC | CASSRMGVDQETQYF
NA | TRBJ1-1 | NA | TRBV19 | TGTGCCAGTAGTATACTAGGGGAGAACACTGAAGCTTTCTTT | CASSILGENTEAFF
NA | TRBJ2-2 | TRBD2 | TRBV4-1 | TGCGCCAGCAGCCATCCGGGAGGTGGGACCGGGGAGCTGTTTTTT | CASSHPGGGTGELFF
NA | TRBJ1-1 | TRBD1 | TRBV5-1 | TGCGCCAGCAGTAAAGACAGGGGGCTTGAAGCTTTCTTT | CASSKDRGLEAFF
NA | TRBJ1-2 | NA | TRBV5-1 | TGCGCCAGCAGCTCACAGGGCGACTATGGCTACACCTTC | CASSSQGDYGYTF
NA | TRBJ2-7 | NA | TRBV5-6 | TGTGCCAGCAGCTTGGGCGGGGACTCCTACGAGCAGTACTTC | CASSLGGDSYEQYF
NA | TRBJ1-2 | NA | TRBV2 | TGTGCCAGCAGTGTCCGGGGAAGCTATGGCTACACCTTC | CASSVRGSYGYTF
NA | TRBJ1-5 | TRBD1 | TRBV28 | TGTGCCAGCAGGCCCGGTCTCAGGGGGCATCAGCCCCAGCATTTT | CASRPGLRGHQPQHF
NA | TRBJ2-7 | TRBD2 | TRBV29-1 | TGCAGCGTTGAAGATACGGGGCTAGCGGGAGGGAACGAGCAGTACTTC | CSVEDTGLAGGNEQYF
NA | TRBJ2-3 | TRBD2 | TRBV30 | TGTGCCTGGAGTGGTCAAGCGGGAGTCATAGCAGATACGCAGTATTTT | CAWSGQAGVIADTQYF
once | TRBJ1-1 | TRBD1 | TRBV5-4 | TGTGCCAGCAGCTCACGACAGGGAGGCCCTGAAGCTTTCTTT | CASSSRQGGPEAFF
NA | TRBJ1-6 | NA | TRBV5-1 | TGCGCCAGCAGCCTAGGGGGGGGGAATTCACCCCTCCACTTT | CASSLGGGNSPLHF
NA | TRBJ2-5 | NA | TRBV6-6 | TGTGCCAGCAGTTACCGGGGGGCAGGAGAGACCCAGTACTTC | CASSYRGAGETQYF
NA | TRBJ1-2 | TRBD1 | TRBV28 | TGTGCCAGCAGTACGACAGGGAACTTTTATGGCTACACCTTC | CASSTTGNFYGYTF
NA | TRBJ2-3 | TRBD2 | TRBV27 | TGTGCCAGCAAATTGGGTTACGGCGGGAGATTGACAGATACGCAGTATTTT | CASKLGYGGRLTDTQYF
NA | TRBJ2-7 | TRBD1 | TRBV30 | TGTGCCTGGAGTGGGGCAGGGGGACCGACTCTTAGGGAGCAGTACTTC | CAWSGAGGPTLREQYF
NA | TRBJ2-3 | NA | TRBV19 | TGTGCCAGTAGTATATTGGGAGCTTCCGCAGATACGCAGTATTTT | CASSILGASADTQYF
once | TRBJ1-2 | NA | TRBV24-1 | TGTGCCACCAGCAGTTCAAACTATGGCTACACCTTC | CATSSSNYGYTF
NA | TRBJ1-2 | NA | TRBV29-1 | TGCAGCGTTCTTGTGGCAGGAGGCGGCTACACCTTC | CSVLVAGGGYTF
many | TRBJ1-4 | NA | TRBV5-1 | TGCGCCAGCAGCTTGGGCGTAACCGGGGGTACAACTAATGAAAAACTGTTTTTT | CASSLGVTGGTTNEKLFF
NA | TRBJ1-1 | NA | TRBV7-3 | TGTGCCAGCAGCCCCAGTCCGAACACTGAAGCTTTCTTT | CASSPSPNTEAFF
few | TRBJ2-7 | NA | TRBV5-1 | TGCGCCAGCAGCTTGGAGGGGTTCTACGAGCAGTACTTC | CASSLEGFYEQYF
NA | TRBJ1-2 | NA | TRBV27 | TGTGCCAGCAGTTTAACCCCCCTGGGACATATAGGGGAGCTCTATGGCTACACCTTC | CASSLTPLGHIGELYGYTF
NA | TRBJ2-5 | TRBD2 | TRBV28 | TGTGCCAGCAGTTCCCCCGGCGCAGCGGGAGGGCCGGGGGAGACCCAGTACTTC | CASSSPGAAGGPGETQYF
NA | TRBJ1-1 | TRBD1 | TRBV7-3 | TGTGCCAGCAGCCTGACAGGGCCAGACACTGAAGCTTTCTTT | CASSLTGPDTEAFF
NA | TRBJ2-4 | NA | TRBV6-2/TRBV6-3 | TGTGCCAGCAGTAACCCGGACGGGGTAGACATTCAGTACTTC | CASSNPDGVDIQYF
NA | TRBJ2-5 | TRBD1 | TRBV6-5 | TGTGCCAGCAGCGCCTACCGGACAGGGCGAGAGGCCCAGTACTTC | CASSAYRTGREAQYF
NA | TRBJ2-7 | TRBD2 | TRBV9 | TGTGCCAGCAGCTCTAGCGGGAGGTACTCCTACGAGCAGTACTTC | CASSSSGRYSYEQYF
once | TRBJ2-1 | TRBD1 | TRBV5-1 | TGCGCCAGCAGCTTGCGGGACAGGGTCTACAATGAGCAGTTCTTC | CASSLRDRVYNEQFF
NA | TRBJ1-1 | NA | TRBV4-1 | TGCGCCAGCAGCCAAGCAACGGGGTTCCCCTCTGAAGCTTTCTTT | CASSQATGFPSEAFF
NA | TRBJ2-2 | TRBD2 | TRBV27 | TGTGCCAGCAGTGCGGGACTAGGGGCAAGAGGGGAGCTGTTTTTT | CASSAGLGARGELFF
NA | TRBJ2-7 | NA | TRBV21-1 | TGTGCCAGCAGCCCAGAAGACAGGGCCCACGAGCAGTACTTC | CASSPEDRAHEQYF
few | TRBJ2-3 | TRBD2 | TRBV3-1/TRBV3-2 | TGTGCCAGCAGCCCCTACTGGACTAGCGGGTCAGGGGCGCAGTATTTT | CASSPYWTSGSGAQYF
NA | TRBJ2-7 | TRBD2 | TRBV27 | TGTGCCAGCAGTCCCGTGAGAATAGCGGGGGTTTCCTACGAGCAGTACTTC | CASSPVRIAGVSYEQYF
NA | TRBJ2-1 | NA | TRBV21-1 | TGTGCCAGCAGCAAAGAGGTTGGACTAGCGGGCGTATCCTACAATGAGCAGTTCTTC | CASSKEVGLAGVSYNEQFF
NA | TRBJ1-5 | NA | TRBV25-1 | TGTGCCAGCAGTGAACCTCAGGGCTATTACAATCAGCCCCAGCATTTT | CASSEPQGYYNQPQHF
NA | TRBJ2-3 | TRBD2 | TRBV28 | TGTGCCAGCACCCTCGGGCTAGCGGTTAGCACAGATACGCAGTATTTT | CASTLGLAVSTDTQYF
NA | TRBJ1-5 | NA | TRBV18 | TGTGCCAGCTCACCACCCGGGAATCAGCCCCAGCATTTT | CASSPPGNQPQHF
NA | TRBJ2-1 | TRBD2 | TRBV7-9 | TGTGCCAGCAGTCGGGGGGATGAGCAGTTCTTC | CASSRGDEQFF
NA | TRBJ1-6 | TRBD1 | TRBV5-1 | TGCGCCAGCAGCTTGGGCAGGGGGCAGTCGAATTCACCCCTCCACTTT | CASSLGRGQSNSPLHF
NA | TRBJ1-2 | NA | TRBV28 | TGTGCCACCAGGACGCCCATGACAGATGGCTACACCTTC | CATRTPMTDGYTF
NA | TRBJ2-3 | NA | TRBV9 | TGTGCCAGCAGCGCCCCTCGGGGTACGCAGTATTTT | CASSAPRGTQYF
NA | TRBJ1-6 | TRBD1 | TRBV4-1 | TGCGCCAGCAGCCGACTCGACAGGGAAAATTCACCCCTCCACTTT | CASSRLDRENSPLHF
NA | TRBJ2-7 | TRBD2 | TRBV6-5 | TGTGCCACCATAGCGGGAGGCCTCTACGAGCAGTACTTC | CATIAGGLYEQYF
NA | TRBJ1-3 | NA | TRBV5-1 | TGCGCCAGCAGCTTAGGGGCGAGCTCTGGAAACACCATATATTTT | CASSLGASSGNTIYF
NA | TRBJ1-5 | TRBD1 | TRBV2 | TGTGCCAGCAGTGGGACAGGGGAAAATCAGCCCCAGCATTTT | CASSGTGENQPQHF
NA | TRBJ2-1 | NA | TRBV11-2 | TGTGCCAGCAGCTTAGTCCGGTTGGGCTCCCCCAATGAGCAGTTCTTC | CASSLVRLGSPNEQFF
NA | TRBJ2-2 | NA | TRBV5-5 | TGTGCCAGCCGCAGGGGTTCCACCGGGGAGCTGTTTTTT | CASRRGSTGELFF
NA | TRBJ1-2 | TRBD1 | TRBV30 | TGTGCCTGGAGTCACCGGGACAGAGAATCCTATGCCTACACCTTC | CAWSHRDRESYAYTF
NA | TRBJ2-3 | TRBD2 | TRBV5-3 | TGTGCCAGAAGCTCCAATATACTAGCGGGAGCCCCTACAGATACGCAGTATTTT | CARSSNILAGAPTDTQYF
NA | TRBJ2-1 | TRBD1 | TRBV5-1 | TGCGCCAGCAACCACGGAACAGGGGACCTCTACAATGAGCAGTTCTTC | CASNHGTGDLYNEQFF
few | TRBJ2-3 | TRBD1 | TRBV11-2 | TGTGCCAGCAGCTCCCGGACAGGGCTCTCAGATACGCAGTATTTT | CASSSRTGLSDTQYF
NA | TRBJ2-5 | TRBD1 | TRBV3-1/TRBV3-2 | TGTGCCAGCAGCCAAGACAGGCTTGGGACAGGGGGCCGGGAGACCCAGTACTTC | CASSQDRLGTGGRETQYF
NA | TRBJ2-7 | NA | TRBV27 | TGTGCCAGCAGCCCTACCCTCACCTACGAGCAGTACTTC | CASSPTLTYEQYF
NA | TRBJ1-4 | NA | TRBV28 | TGTGCCAGCACAGACAGGTCGGAGGAAAAACTGTTTTTT | CASTDRSEEKLFF
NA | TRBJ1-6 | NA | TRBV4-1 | TGCGCCAGCAGCCTCGGAGGGCAGATTAATTCACCCCTCCACTTT | CASSLGGQINSPLHF
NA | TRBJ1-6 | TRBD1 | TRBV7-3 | TGTGCCAGCAGCTTAACGGGACGGGACAGATATAATTCACCCCTCCACTTT | CASSLTGRDRYNSPLHF